A single sample is the source of the 26 T cell receptor beta chains below, sequenced in a study of cytomegalovirus exposure and HLA in healthy donors. PCR employed 60 Vbeta and 13 Jbeta primers. Some clones are missing from TCRdb's copy, which holds only in-frame ones; the method was immunoSEQ multiplex PCR. The profile shows around 150,000 clones, 70% to 90% of them singletons. The sequenced material came from PBMCs. Receptor source: a woman between 35 and 50 years old in good health and CMV-seronegative.

The chain combines TRBV11-3 with TRBJ1-1; D gene uncertain. Germline lookup yields CDR1 SGHNT and CDR2 YENEEA. The CDR3 sequence is 12 residues long. V was cut by 5 bases and J by 5 bases, with 9 bases left in between. The CDR3: CASSRVGTEAFF. In DNA, the CDR3 is TGTGCCAGCAGCCGTGTCGGGACTGAAGCTTTCTTT. Full variable domain (remainder filled in from reference TRBV11-3 and TRBJ1-1): EAGVVQSPRYKIIEKKQPVAFWCNPISGHNTLYWYLQNLGQGPELLIRYENEEAVDDSQLPKDRFSAERLKGVDSTLKIQPAELGDSAVYLCASSRVGTEAFFGQGTRLTVV.

CDR3: CASSPYGALMNTEAFF. CDR3 sequence (DNA): TGTGCCAGCAGCCCCTATGGGGCTCTGATGAACACTGAAGCTTTCTTT. The rearrangement uses TRBV5-5 and TRBJ1-1, with D possibly matching TRBD1 (5 bases). CDR1 and CDR2 (germline): SGHKS, YYEKEE (reference sequence). CDR3 size: 16 residues. V was shortened by 4 bases and J by 0 bases, with 16 bases between the two germline ends.

V usage is TRBV5-1 and J usage is TRBJ1-1, with 9 bases that match TRBD1. The CDR3 consists of 15 residues. V gave up 4 bases and J gave up 4 bases; unmatched junction bases: 8. Germline V gives CDR1 SGHRS, CDR2 YFSETQ. CDR3 sequence reads: CASSPGTGLVTEAFF. CDR3 coding DNA: TGCGCCAGCAGCCCGGGGACAGGGTTGGTCACTGAAGCTTTCTTT. The entire variable domain, with the rest obtained from reference TRBV5-1 and TRBJ1-1, is as follows: KAGVTQTPRYLIKTRGQQVTLSCSPISGHRSVSWYQQTPGQGLQFLFEYFSETQRNKGNFPGRFSGRQFSNSRSEMNVSTLELGDSALYLCASSPGTGLVTEAFFGQGTRLTVV.

The rearrangement links TRBV28 to TRBJ2-7, with 14 bases fitting TRBD2. With 4 bases clipped from V and 5 bases from J, the junction kept 7 bases outside the gene matches. Germline V gene sequence: CDR1 MDHEN, CDR2 SYDVKM. The CDR3 extends over 16 amino acids. The CDR3 DNA reads as TGTGCCAGCAGTTCGCTATGGACTAGCGGGAGGAACGAGCAGTACTTC. Its protein is CASSSLWTSGRNEQYF.

The rearrangement links TRBV5-6 to TRBJ2-7; D is possibly TRBD2 (5 bases). V dropped 1 base and J dropped 5 bases, with 10 bases sitting between them. This CDR3 is built from 13 residues. The germline V gene has CDR1 SGHDT and CDR2 YYEEEE. CDR3 DNA sequence: TGTGCCAGCAGCTTGCGGGGTAGGGACGAGCAGTACTTC. Protein sequence: CASSLRGRDEQYF.

The chain employs TRBV6-5 and TRBJ1-2; unclear D gene. The CDR3 is 13 residues long. Trimming left V 6 bases short and J 4 bases short, with 12 bases between. Per germline, CDR1 MNHEY and CDR2 SVGAGI. The CDR3 coding sequence is TGTGCCAGCAGAGATATGACTACCTATGGCTACACCTTC. It is translated as CASRDMTTYGYTF.

The chain recombines TRBV19 with TRBJ2-7; D is unresolved. The CDR3 is 13 amino acids. Per germline, CDR1 LNHDA and CDR2 SQIVND (reference sequence). The V gene lost 3 bases and the J gene lost 3 bases, with 9 bases spanning the gap. CDR3 DNA: TGTGCCAGTAGTATCAGAAACAACTACGAGCAGTACTTC. As protein: CASSIRNNYEQYF. Using reference TRBV19 and TRBJ2-7 for the parts outside the CDR3, the full variable domain is DGGITQSPKYLFRKEGQNVTLSCEQNLNHDAMYWYRQDPGQGLRLIYYSQIVNDFQKGDIAEGYSVSREKKESFPLTVTSAQKNPTAFYLCASSIRNNYEQYFGPGTRLTVT.

This chain uses TRBV28 with TRBJ2-7, with D perhaps TRBD1 (6 bases). CDR3 length: 15 residues. Trimming pared 3 bases from V and 1 base from J, leaving 13 bases between. CDR1 is MDHEN and CDR2 is SYDVKM in the germline V gene. CDR3 nucleotide sequence: TGTGCCAGCAGTTTGTTACAGGGCCTTTCCTACGAGCAGTACTTC. It encodes CASSLLQGLSYEQYF. Combining the CDR3 with reference TRBV28 and TRBJ2-7 gives the whole variable domain DVKVTQSSRYLVKRTGEKVFLECVQDMDHENMFWYRQDPGLGLRLIYFSYDVKMKEKGDIPEGYSVSREKKERFSLILESASTNQTSMYLCASSLLQGLSYEQYFGPGTRLTVT.

A few counts support this clone. As DNA, the CDR3 is TGCGCCAGCAGCTCCGAGCCCTCCACCAACCAGTTCTTC. Its protein is CASSSEPSTNQFF. The chain has TRBV5-1 and TRBJ2-1; no firm D call. Germline CDR1 SGHRS, CDR2 YFSETQ. The CDR3 loop spans 13 amino acids. V was trimmed by 3 bases and J by 13 bases, leaving 17 bases between them.

The rearrangement joins TRBV27 to TRBJ2-7, with TRBD1 matching 9 bases. CDR1 is MNHEY, CDR2 SMNVEV, per germline (reference sequence). This CDR3 comprises 15 residues. Trimming took 5 bases from V and 5 from J; bases not matched to a gene: 10. DNA of the CDR3: TGTGCCAGCAGTCTCGGGACAGGGTCGATTCACGAGCAGTACTTC. Its protein product is CASSLGTGSIHEQYF.

This chain links TRBV10-3 with TRBJ2-5; possible D gene TRBD2, 6 bases. The V end was cut by 11 bases, the J end by 4 bases, with 23 bases between. In germline, CDR1 is ENHRY, CDR2 SYGVKD. The CDR3 extends over 15 amino acids. The CDR3 loop reads CASNRDSNALETQYF. The DNA of the CDR3 is TGTGCCTCAAATCGGGACTCCAATGCATTAGAGACCCAGTACTTC.

The J gene is TRBJ2-7, the V gene TRBV18; a weak D match, TRBD2 (6 bases). Germline CDR1 is KGHSH and CDR2 is LQKENI. CDR3 size: 16 residues. V was shortened by 0 bases and J by 1 base, with 13 bases between the two germline ends. Here the CDR3 reads CASSPPGTDLSYEQYF. The CDR3 nucleotides read TGTGCCAGCTCACCACCCGGGACTGATCTTTCCTACGAGCAGTACTTC.

Points on this clone: At one boundary the junction diverges from the germline segment, which might be a read error. The CDR3 reads CASSFRQRTGTQYF. The CDR3 coding sequence is TGTGCCAGCAGCTTTCGACAGAGAACAGGTACGCAGTATTTT. This sequence joins TRBV7-2 and TRBJ2-3, with TRBD1 as a possible D gene (5 bases). Germline V gene data show CDR1 as SGHTA and CDR2 as FQGNSA. This CDR3 has 14 amino acids. The full variable domain, its missing parts supplied by reference TRBV7-2 and TRBJ2-3, is GAGVSQSPSNKVTEKGKDVELRCDPISGHTALYWYRQSLGQGLEFLIYFQGNSAPDKSGLPSDRFSAERTGGSVSTLTIQRTQQEDSAVYLCASSFRQRTGTQYFGPGTRLTVL.

The V call is TRBV11-3, the J call TRBJ2-2; 8 bases are shared with TRBD2. The CDR3 covers 15 residues. V was pared by 6 bases and J by 7 bases, with 10 bases of the junction left unmatched. CDR1 and CDR2 (germline): SGHNT, YENEEA. The CDR3, as DNA: TGTGCCAGCAGTCCGAGCGGGAGAATTGTCGGGGAGCTGTTTTTT. Its translation: CASSPSGRIVGELFF.

The chain joins TRBV25-1 to TRBJ2-7; unclear D gene. CDR1 and CDR2 (germline): MGHDK, SYGVNS. The CDR3 is 12 amino acids. The ends were cut back, 0 bases at V and 2 bases at J, with 2 bases in the middle. CDR3 DNA: TGTGCCAGCAGTGAATACGCCTACGAGCAGTACTTC. Its translation is CASSEYAYEQYF.

The chain has TRBV12-5 and TRBJ2-2; D is unclear. Germline V gene lookup returns CDR1 LGHNT and CDR2 FRNRAP. Trimming took 2 bases from V and 0 from J, leaving 7 bases between them. This CDR3 is 15 amino acids long. The CDR3 is CASGLLAANTGELFF. The CDR3 bases are TGTGCTAGTGGTTTGCTTGCAGCGAACACCGGGGAGCTGTTTTTT. The full variable domain, with the rest looked up from reference TRBV12-5 and TRBJ2-2, is DARVTQTPRHKVTEMGQEVTMRCQPILGHNTVFWYRQTMMQGLELLAYFRNRAPLDDSGMPKDRFSAEMPDATLATLKIQPSEPRDSAVYFCASGLLAANTGELFFGEGSRLTVL.

The rearrangement joins TRBV6-5 to TRBJ2-7; D call uncertain. Trimming removed 0 bases at V and 4 bases at J, with 10 bases between. The germline CDR1 and CDR2 sequences are MNHEY and SVGAGI. The CDR3 contains 14 residues. CDR3 coding DNA: TGTGCCAGCAGTTACTCGGGCCGTGGGTACGAGCAGTACTTC. This codes for CASSYSGRGYEQYF.

The J gene is TRBJ1-2, the V gene TRBV6-5; TRBD1 matches at 7 bases. CDR1 is MNHEY, CDR2 SVGAGI, per germline. The CDR3 runs 14 residues. The J segment lost 8 bases and the V segment lost 4 bases, leaving 10 bases of the junction unmatched. The CDR3 spells CASSSSDRMGGYTF. The CDR3 nucleotides are TGTGCCAGCAGTTCCTCGGACAGGATGGGAGGCTACACCTTC.

The gene calls are TRBV7-9 and TRBJ1-1, with 8 bases aligning to TRBD1. Trimming removed 3 bases from V and 9 bases from J; junction bases left unmatched: 12. The length of the CDR3 is 15 residues. Looked up from germline, CDR1 is SEHNR and CDR2 is FQNEAQ (reference sequence). Here the CDR3 reads CASSLWDRNSGQAFF. The CDR3 DNA reads as TGTGCCAGCAGCTTGTGGGACAGGAATTCGGGTCAAGCTTTCTTT.

The rearrangement uses TRBV5-1 and TRBJ2-7; D possibly corresponds to TRBD2 (6 bases). The CDR3 loop spans 16 amino acids. Per the germline V gene, CDR1 is SGHRS and CDR2 is YFSETQ. V dropped 0 bases and J dropped 2 bases, with 15 bases sitting between them. The CDR3 loop reads CASSLELPGGPYEQYF. Here the CDR3 DNA reads TGCGCCAGCAGCTTGGAGTTGCCTGGAGGGCCCTACGAGCAGTACTTC.

The chain links TRBV6-1 to TRBJ2-5; 8 bases agree with TRBD2. The germline gives CDR1 MNHNS, CDR2 SASEGT. The V segment lost 7 bases and the J segment 5 bases; nucleotides outside the gene matches: 9. This CDR3 comprises 14 residues. The CDR3 DNA is TGTGCCAGCAAGTTGGCGGGAGGACCGGAGACCCAGTACTTC. Translated, it gives CASKLAGGPETQYF.

The chain combines TRBV9 with TRBJ2-4, with D possibly being TRBD2 (7 bases). V was cut by 3 bases and J by 7 bases, with 17 bases left in between. CDR1 is SGDLS, CDR2 YYNGEE, per germline. The CDR3 has 15 residues. DNA of the CDR3: TGTGCCAGCAGCGAGGGGGTGGGAGGGCCGAACATTCAGTACTTC. Its translation: CASSEGVGGPNIQYF.

This clone has just a few counts. This chain connects TRBV4-1 to TRBJ2-4, with no clear D. Germline V gene data show CDR1 as MGHRA and CDR2 as YSYEKL. The CDR3 has 17 residues. Deletions cut 5 bases from V and 1 base from J, with 18 bases between. This CDR3 reads CASSDNSLGMAKNIQYF. The CDR3 DNA reads as TGCGCCAGCAGCGACAATTCGTTGGGTATGGCCAAAAACATTCAGTACTTC.

This chain links TRBV21-1 with TRBJ2-5; TRBD1 was called by the table and not checked on the DNA. TRBV21-1 is reported as a pseudogene. This CDR3 region has 12 residues. The CDR3 loop is CASSMQGETQYF. CDR3 bases: TGTGCCAGCAGCATGCAGGGGGAGACCCAGTACTTC.

This clone appeared once. This chain connects TRBV7-2 to TRBJ1-1; 9 nucleotides line up with TRBD1. The CDR3 length is 16 residues. The germline V gene encodes CDR1 SGHTA and CDR2 FQGNSA. The V segment lost 5 bases and the J segment 4 bases; nucleotides outside the gene matches: 11. The DNA for the CDR3 is TGTGCCAGCAGCCTGACAGGGGGATTACTGAGCACTGAAGCTTTCTTT. It encodes CASSLTGGLLSTEAFF.

V gene TRBV28 combines with J gene TRBJ2-7, with TRBD1 matching over 8 bases. J was trimmed by 5 bases and V by 7 bases; bases with no gene match: 10. Germline V gene sequence: CDR1 MDHEN, CDR2 SYDVKM. The CDR3 is 14 amino acids. The CDR3 sequence: CASTPGQGRNEQYF. The CDR3 nucleotides are TGTGCCAGCACTCCCGGACAGGGACGGAACGAGCAGTACTTC.